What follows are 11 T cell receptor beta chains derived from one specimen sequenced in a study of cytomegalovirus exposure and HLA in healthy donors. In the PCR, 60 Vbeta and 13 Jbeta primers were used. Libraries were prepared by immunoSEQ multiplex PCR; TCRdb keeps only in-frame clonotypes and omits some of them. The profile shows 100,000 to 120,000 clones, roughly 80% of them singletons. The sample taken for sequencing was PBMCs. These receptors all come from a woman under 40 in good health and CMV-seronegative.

CDR3 nucleotide sequence: TGTGCCAGCAGTTACCTGACAGACGGGAACACTGAAGCTTTCTTT. Translation: CASSYLTDGNTEAFF. The J gene is TRBJ1-1, the V gene TRBV5-4; perhaps TRBD1 as D (5 bases). This CDR3 contains 15 residues. Germline CDR1 is SGHNT and CDR2 is YYREEE (reference sequence). V dropped 5 bases and J dropped 1 base, with 15 bases sitting between them.

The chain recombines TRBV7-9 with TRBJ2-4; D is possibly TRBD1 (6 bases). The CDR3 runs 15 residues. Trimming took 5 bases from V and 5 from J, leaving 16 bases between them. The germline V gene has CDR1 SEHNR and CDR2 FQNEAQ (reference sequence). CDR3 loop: CASSRTGILENIQYF. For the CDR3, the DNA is TGTGCCAGCAGCCGTACAGGGATCTTAGAAAACATTCAGTACTTC.

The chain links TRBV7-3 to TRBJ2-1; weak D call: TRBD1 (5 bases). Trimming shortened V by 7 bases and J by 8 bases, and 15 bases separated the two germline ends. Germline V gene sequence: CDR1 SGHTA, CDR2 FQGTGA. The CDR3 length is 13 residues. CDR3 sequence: CASMNDQGDEQFF. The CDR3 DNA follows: TGTGCCAGCATGAACGACCAGGGTGATGAGCAGTTCTTC.

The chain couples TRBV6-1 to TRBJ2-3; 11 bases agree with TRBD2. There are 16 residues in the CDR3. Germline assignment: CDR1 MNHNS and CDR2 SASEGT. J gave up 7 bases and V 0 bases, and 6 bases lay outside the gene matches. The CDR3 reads CASSEALAGGTYTQYF. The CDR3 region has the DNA TGTGCCAGCAGTGAAGCGCTAGCGGGGGGAACTTATACGCAGTATTTT.

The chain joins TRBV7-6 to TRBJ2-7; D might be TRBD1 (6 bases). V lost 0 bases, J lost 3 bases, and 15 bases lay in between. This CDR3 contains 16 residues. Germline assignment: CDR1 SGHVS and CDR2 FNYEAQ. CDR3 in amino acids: CASSLAGTGSFYEQYF. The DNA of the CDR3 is TGTGCCAGCAGCTTAGCAGGCACAGGGAGTTTCTACGAGCAGTACTTC.

In DNA form, the CDR3 reads TGTGCCAGCAGTTACTCCCAGGGGAGCTCCTACGAGCAGTACTTC. Protein: CASSYSQGSSYEQYF. The chain has TRBV6-5 and TRBJ2-7; possibly TRBD1 for D (6 bases). From germline, CDR1 is MNHEY and CDR2 SVGAGI. The V end was cut by 0 bases, the J end by 0 bases, with 9 bases between. The CDR3 sequence is 15 residues long.

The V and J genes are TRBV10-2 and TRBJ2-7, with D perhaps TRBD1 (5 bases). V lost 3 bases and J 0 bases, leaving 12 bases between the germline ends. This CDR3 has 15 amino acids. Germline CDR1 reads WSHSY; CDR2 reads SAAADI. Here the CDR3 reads CASSDYRRSSYEQYF. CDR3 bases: TGCGCCAGCAGTGATTACAGGCGGAGCTCCTACGAGCAGTACTTC.

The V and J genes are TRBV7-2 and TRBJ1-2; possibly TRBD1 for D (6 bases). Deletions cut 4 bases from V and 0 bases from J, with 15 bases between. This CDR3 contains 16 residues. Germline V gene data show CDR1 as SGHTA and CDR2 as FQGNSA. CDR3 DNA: TGTGCCAGCAGCTCCGGGGGGGGCCGAGCTAACTATGGCTACACCTTC. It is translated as CASSSGGGRANYGYTF.

The CDR3 coding sequence is TGTGCCAGCAGAGCGGACGGTTCCTACGAGCAGTACTTC. As protein: CASRADGSYEQYF. The chain uses TRBV2 and TRBJ2-7, with D possibly matching TRBD2 (5 bases). V was trimmed by 6 bases and J by 1 base, leaving 10 bases between them. This CDR3 is 13 amino acids long. Germline CDR1 reads SNHLY; CDR2 reads FYNNEI. The whole variable domain, filled in from reference TRBV2 and TRBJ2-7, reads EPEVTQTPSHQVTQMGQEVILRCVPISNHLYFYWYRQILGQKVEFLVSFYNNEISEKSEIFDDQFSVERPDGSNFTLKIRSTKLEDSAMYFCASRADGSYEQYFGPGTRLTVT.

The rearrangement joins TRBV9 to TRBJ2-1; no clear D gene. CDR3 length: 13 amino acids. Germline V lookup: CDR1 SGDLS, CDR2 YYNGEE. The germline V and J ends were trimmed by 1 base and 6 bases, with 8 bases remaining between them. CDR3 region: CASSVSGINEQFF. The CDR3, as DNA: TGTGCCAGCAGCGTATCAGGAATCAATGAGCAGTTCTTC.

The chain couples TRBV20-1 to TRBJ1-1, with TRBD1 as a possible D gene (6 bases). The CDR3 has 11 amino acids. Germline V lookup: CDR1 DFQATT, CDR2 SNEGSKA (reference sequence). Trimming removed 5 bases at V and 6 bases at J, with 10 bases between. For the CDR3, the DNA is TGCAGTGCTGCTTGGGGGCCTGAAGCTTTCTTT. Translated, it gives CSAAWGPEAFF.